This T cell receptor (beta chain) comes out of a study of radiotherapy plus CTLA-4 blockade in lung cancer. Germline V gives CDR1 SGHRS, CDR2 YFSETQ. The CDR3 has 16 residues. Unmatched junction bases numbered 4, after V lost 0 bases and J lost 6 bases. Assay: immunoSEQ multiplex PCR; the TCRdb copy retains only in-frame clones and omits some. The sample contains over 100,000 clones, 70% to 85% of which appear only once. This sequence originates from a human donor with non-small cell lung cancer that progressed on radiotherapy plus ipilimumab. Some clones in this sample may be carry-over from other donors' samples. Source: peripheral blood, taken from a patient treated with radiotherapy plus ipilimumab. V gene TRBV5-1 combines with J gene TRBJ1-6, with 9 bases fitting TRBD1. The CDR3 reads CASSLAEGQGNSPLHF. CDR3 DNA: TGCGCCAGCAGCTTGGCCGAGGGACAGGGTAATTCACCCCTCCACTTT.